These 22 T cell receptor beta chains were all obtained from the same sample, sequenced in a study of early T cells in non-severe SARS-CoV-2 infection. TCRdb processed the 5' RACE reads anew with MiXCR; each CDR3 protein has one entry. This table holds 64,000 or so distinct CDR3 sequences, around 12% found once. Specimen: whole blood, collected at baseline. The receptors originated from an adult who was a healthcare worker with PCR-confirmed SARS-CoV-2 infection or an uninfected control (not recorded which).

This clonotype turned up a few times. The rearrangement uses TRBV5-1 and TRBJ2-2, with D maybe TRBD2 (6 bases). CDR3 length: 15 amino acids. The ends were cut back, 6 bases at V and 6 bases at J, with 18 bases in the middle. Germline CDR1 reads SGHRS; CDR2 reads YFSETQ. CDR3 loop: CASTDSTSEAGELFF. DNA of the CDR3: TGCGCCAGCACCGACTCGACTAGTGAGGCCGGGGAGCTGTTTTTT. Full variable domain (outside the CDR3, taken from reference TRBV5-1 and TRBJ2-2): KAGVTQTPRYLIKTRGQQVTLSCSPISGHRSVSWYQQTPGQGLQFLFEYFSETQRNKGNFPGRFSGRQFSNSRSEMNVSTLELGDSALYLCASTDSTSEAGELFFGEGSRLTVL.

The V call is TRBV6-4, the J call TRBJ2-6; D is ambiguous. The V end was cut by 6 bases, the J end by 0 bases, with 6 bases between. The CDR3 has 14 residues. CDR1 is MRHNA and CDR2 is SNTAGT in the germline V gene. CDR3 coding DNA: TGTGCCAGCAGGGAGAGCTCTGGGGCCAACGTCCTGACTTTC. Translation: CASRESSGANVLTF.

The chain uses TRBV27 and TRBJ2-1; D tentatively fits TRBD1 or TRBD2 (5 bases each). CDR1 is MNHEY, CDR2 SMNVEV, per germline (reference sequence). This CDR3 contains 13 residues. V lost 3 bases and J lost 5, with 8 bases in between. Here the CDR3 reads CASSFGANNEQFF. Written as DNA, the CDR3 is TGTGCCAGCAGTTTCGGGGCTAACAATGAGCAGTTCTTC.

This clonotype was counted between two and nine times. The rearrangement links TRBV18 to TRBJ1-6; a possible D gene is TRBD1 (5 bases). Germline V gene lookup returns CDR1 KGHSH and CDR2 LQKENI. CDR3 length equals 15 residues. Trimming took 4 bases from V and 7 from J, leaving 14 bases between them. The CDR3 loop is CASSLTGTGNSPLHF. In DNA, the CDR3 is TGTGCCAGCTCACTCACCGGGACGGGAAATTCACCCCTCCACTTT.

The genes are TRBV10-3 and TRBJ2-1, with TRBD2 matching 9 bases. Germline V gene data show CDR1 as ENHRY and CDR2 as SYGVKD. The CDR3 is made up of 14 amino acids. V lost 0 bases to trimming and J lost 7 bases; unmatched junction nucleotides: 1. CDR3 coding DNA: TGTGCCATCAGTGAGTCGGCGGGAGGGAATGAGCAGTTCTTC. Residues: CAISESAGGNEQFF.

This clonotype was observed a handful of times. CDR3: CASRQSVTGDYEQYF. The CDR3 DNA reads as TGTGCCAGCAGACAATCGGTGACAGGGGACTACGAGCAGTACTTC. The rearrangement uses TRBV11-2 and TRBJ2-7; 8 bases map to TRBD1. Trimming at V came to 6 bases and at J to 3 bases, leaving 10 bases not matched to a gene. This CDR3 has 15 amino acids. Germline-derived CDR1 and CDR2 are SGHAT and FQNNGV. Variable domain in full (rest from reference TRBV11-2 and TRBJ2-7): EAGVAQSPRYKIIEKRQSVAFWCNPISGHATLYWYQQILGQGPKLLIQFQNNGVVDDSQLPKDRFSAERLKGVDSTLKIQPAKLEDSAVYLCASRQSVTGDYEQYFGPGTRLTVT.

This clonotype occurred a few times. The rearrangement uses TRBV5-1 and TRBJ2-7, with a weak D call TRBD1 (5 bases). The ends were cut back, 5 bases at V and 9 bases at J, with 12 bases in the middle. Germline V gene lookup returns CDR1 SGHRS and CDR2 YFSETQ. The CDR3 sequence is 11 residues long. The CDR3, as DNA: TGCGCCAGCAGTGCAGGGATCGGGCAGTACTTC. Its translation is CASSAGIGQYF.

The J gene is TRBJ2-1, the V gene TRBV30, with 10 bases identical to TRBD2. Germline V lookup: CDR1 GTSNPN, CDR2 SVGIG (reference sequence). V lost 2 bases, J lost 4 bases, and 5 bases stayed unmatched. The CDR3 has 15 amino acids. The CDR3 sequence is CAWSTLLAGYNEQFF. The DNA for the CDR3 is TGTGCCTGGAGTACCCTACTAGCGGGGTACAATGAGCAGTTCTTC.

This rearrangement joins TRBV4-2 to TRBJ2-3; D may be TRBD2 (6 bases). Between the trimmed V and J ends, which lost 3 bases and 5 bases, there was a span of 18 bases. Germline CDR1 and CDR2: LGHNA and YNFKEQ. CDR3 length equals 16 residues. CDR3 amino acids: CASSHETEGKGDTQYF. The CDR3 nucleotides read TGTGCCAGCAGCCACGAAACGGAGGGCAAGGGAGATACGCAGTATTTT.

This clonotype was seen a few times. The chain has TRBV13 and TRBJ2-5, with D hard to call. V was pared by 4 bases and J by 7 bases, with 13 bases between. The length of the CDR3 is 13 residues. CDR1 is PRHDT, CDR2 FYEKMQ, per germline (reference sequence). CDR3 DNA sequence: TGTGCCAGCAGCTCTGAAGCATTTGGGACCCAGTACTTC. Encoded protein: CASSSEAFGTQYF.

A few counts support this clonotype. This rearrangement joins TRBV18 to TRBJ2-3; 12 bases fit TRBD1. Looked up from germline, CDR1 is KGHSH and CDR2 is LQKENI. V gave up 6 bases and J gave up 3 bases; unmatched junction bases: 4. CDR3 length: 15 amino acids. In DNA form, the CDR3 reads TGTGCCAGCTCGGGACAGGGGGCCGATACAGATACGCAGTATTTT. Residues: CASSGQGADTDTQYF.

This clonotype has a count of ten or more. This chain connects TRBV20-1 to TRBJ2-7, with D possibly called TRBD1 or TRBD2 (6 bases each). Trimming removed 6 bases from V and 3 bases from J, with 18 bases in between. This CDR3 region has 14 residues. Germline assignment: CDR1 DFQATT and CDR2 SNEGSKA (reference sequence). DNA of the CDR3: TGCAGTGCCCCGGGGGACACTTTTGGCTACGAGCAGTACTTC. It encodes CSAPGDTFGYEQYF.

This clonotype was detected a few times. The chain recombines TRBV5-1 with TRBJ1-2; 8 bases map to TRBD1. J lost 6 bases, V lost 4 bases, and 23 bases had no gene match. CDR1 and CDR2 (germline): SGHRS, YFSETQ. The CDR3 covers 19 residues. CDR3 DNA: TGCGCCAGCAGCATCACACTGGGACAGGCCGCATCCTCGTTGGATGGCTACACCTTC. Protein sequence: CASSITLGQAASSLDGYTF.

This clonotype was observed many times. The chain recombines TRBV10-3 with TRBJ2-3; possible D gene TRBD1, 6 bases. The CDR3 runs 13 residues. Germline-derived CDR1 and CDR2 are ENHRY and SYGVKD. With 7 bases removed from V and 3 bases from J, the gap between germline ends came to 11 bases. The CDR3 DNA reads TGTGCCATCATGGACAGCCTAACAGATACGCAGTATTTT. Protein: CAIMDSLTDTQYF.

The CDR3: CASSYVGINYEQYF. Written as DNA, the CDR3 is TGTGCCAGCAGTTACGTCGGGATCAACTACGAGCAGTACTTC. The chain joins TRBV6-2 or TRBV6-3 to TRBJ2-7; D is perhaps TRBD2 (5 bases). The CDR3 consists of 14 residues. Germline values: CDR1 MNHEY, CDR2 SVGEGT. V lost 2 bases and J lost 3, with 11 bases in between.

This chain joins TRBV3-1 and TRBJ1-6; 7 nucleotides align to TRBD1. The V gene end was trimmed by 4 bases and the J gene end by 8 bases; junction bases not matched to a gene: 8. Germline CDR1 LGHDT, CDR2 YNNKEL (reference sequence). The CDR3 contains 15 residues. This CDR3 reads CASSRDWGTDSPLHF. The CDR3 coding sequence is TGTGCCAGCAGCCGCGACTGGGGGACAGATTCACCCCTCCACTTT.

The CDR3 region is CASSQGLGELFF. CDR3 DNA sequence: TGTGCCAGCAGCCAAGGGCTCGGGGAGCTGTTTTTT. This chain links TRBV28 with TRBJ2-2; D is unclear. This CDR3 is built from 12 residues. The ends were cut back, 6 bases at V and 7 bases at J, with 9 bases in the middle. From germline, CDR1 is MDHEN and CDR2 SYDVKM. The full variable domain, its missing parts supplied by reference TRBV28 and TRBJ2-2, is DVKVTQSSRYLVKRTGEKVFLECVQDMDHENMFWYRQDPGLGLRLIYFSYDVKMKEKGDIPEGYSVSREKKERFSLILESASTNQTSMYLCASSQGLGELFFGEGSRLTVL.

The V gene is TRBV10-3, the J gene TRBJ2-6, with D possibly matching TRBD2 (6 bases). The CDR3 contains 17 residues. Germline assignment: CDR1 ENHRY and CDR2 SYGVKD. Trimming took 8 bases from V and 1 from J, leaving 18 bases between them. This chain's CDR3 is CAIRTGTVESGANVLTF. CDR3 DNA sequence: TGTGCCATCCGAACCGGGACTGTGGAATCTGGGGCCAACGTCCTGACTTTC.

The rearrangement links TRBV6-4 to TRBJ2-1; TRBD1 might be the D (6 bases). The CDR3 is made up of 14 amino acids. The germline V gene encodes CDR1 MRHNA and CDR2 SNTAGT. The V end was cut by 3 bases, the J end by 6 bases, with 12 bases between. The CDR3 here is CASSEGAERNEQFF. CDR3 nucleotide sequence: TGTGCCAGCAGTGAGGGGGCGGAGCGCAATGAGCAGTTCTTC.

V is TRBV7-9 and J is TRBJ2-5; D may be TRBD1 (5 bases). V was trimmed by 0 bases and J by 0 bases, leaving 11 bases between them. The CDR3 is 16 amino acids. Germline assignment: CDR1 SEHNR and CDR2 FQNEAQ (reference sequence). The CDR3 protein is CASSLAARAYQETQYF. The CDR3 DNA is TGTGCCAGCAGCTTAGCCGCCAGGGCGTACCAAGAGACCCAGTACTTC.

This clonotype was seen at least ten times. The chain couples TRBV7-2 to TRBJ1-3; D unresolved. Germline V lookup: CDR1 SGHTA, CDR2 FQGNSA. This CDR3 region has 15 residues. V lost 2 bases to trimming and J lost 0 bases, with 8 bases between them. Here the CDR3 DNA reads TGTGCCAGCAGCTTACCCAGCTTCTCTGGAAACACCATATATTTT. Translation gives CASSLPSFSGNTIYF.

The rearrangement links TRBV19 to TRBJ2-7; the match to TRBD1 covers 8 bases. V lost 5 bases to trimming and J lost 7 bases; unmatched junction nucleotides: 7. From germline, CDR1 is LNHDA and CDR2 SQIVND (reference sequence). There are 13 residues in the CDR3. In DNA, the CDR3 is TGTGCCAGTAGTGCGTCCCGGGACAGGGAGCAGTACTTC. As protein: CASSASRDREQYF.